The 30 T cell receptor beta chains below were found in one sample sequenced in a study of cytomegalovirus exposure and HLA in healthy donors. Researchers ran the PCR with 60 Vbeta and 13 Jbeta primers. Sequenced by immunoSEQ multiplex PCR; TCRdb stores in-frame clones only, minus some. Seen here are under 200,000 clones, over 60% observed once, and the top ten hold over 2.5%. Sequenced sample: PBMCs. The receptors stem from a woman younger than 45 in good health and CMV-seronegative.

This clone came up a few times. The chain carries TRBV28 and TRBJ2-1; TRBD2 matches 7 bases. J was trimmed by 6 bases and V by 3 bases; bases with no gene match: 14. The CDR3 is 17 amino acids. Germline V gene sequence: CDR1 MDHEN, CDR2 SYDVKM. CDR3 region: CASSFPRARETTNEQFF. CDR3 bases: TGTGCCAGCAGTTTCCCAAGGGCGCGGGAGACGACCAATGAGCAGTTCTTC.

In its sample, this clone was seen once. The chain couples TRBV28 to TRBJ1-5; TRBD1 agrees at 8 bases. This CDR3 is built from 14 residues. Germline V gene sequence: CDR1 MDHEN, CDR2 SYDVKM. Trimming took 6 bases from V and 3 from J; bases not matched to a gene: 4. The chain's CDR3 is CASSLTGDNQPQHF. The CDR3 DNA follows: TGTGCCAGCAGCCTGACAGGGGACAATCAGCCCCAGCATTTT.

This chain links TRBV2 with TRBJ2-3; 11 nucleotides line up with TRBD2. Germline trimming cut 6 bases from V and 6 bases from J; bases unmatched to any gene: 11. The CDR3 loop spans 16 amino acids. From germline, CDR1 is SNHLY and CDR2 FYNNEI. CDR3 nucleotide sequence: TGTGCCAGCAGCTTGCTTAGCGGGAGGGCCGGGGATACGCAGTATTTT. Protein sequence: CASSLLSGRAGDTQYF.

The sample holds a few counts of this clone. This sequence joins TRBV5-1 and TRBJ2-7, with 12 bases that match TRBD2. The length of the CDR3 is 18 residues. The junction had 7 bases not matched to a gene; V was cut back by 0 bases and J by 0 bases. Germline V lookup: CDR1 SGHRS, CDR2 YFSETQ. CDR3 residues: CASSLGLAGGQSSYEQYF. The CDR3 DNA sequence: TGCGCCAGCAGCTTGGGGCTAGCGGGGGGGCAAAGCTCCTACGAGCAGTACTTC.

This chain uses TRBV7-9 with TRBJ2-7, with TRBD1 as a possible D gene (7 bases). The CDR3 has 15 amino acids. Germline assignment: CDR1 SEHNR and CDR2 FQNEAQ (reference sequence). Trimming took 5 bases from V and 5 from J, leaving 19 bases between them. CDR3 sequence: CASSPPGGGWDEQYF. DNA for the CDR3: TGTGCCAGCAGCCCACCCGGAGGGGGCTGGGACGAGCAGTACTTC.

The chain couples TRBV4-1 to TRBJ1-1; weak D call: TRBD1 (5 bases). The germline gives CDR1 MGHRA, CDR2 YSYEKL. Trimming shortened V by 0 bases and J by 2 bases, and 7 bases separated the two germline ends. CDR3 length: 14 amino acids. CDR3 coding DNA: TGCGCCAGCAGCCAAGAGGGGCTAAACACTGAAGCTTTCTTT. Protein sequence: CASSQEGLNTEAFF.

The V call is TRBV5-1, the J call TRBJ1-1; D unclear. The CDR3 covers 14 residues. Trimming took 0 bases from V and 1 from J, leaving 7 bases between them. CDR1 is SGHRS, CDR2 YFSETQ, per germline. The chain's CDR3 is CASSLDGRNTEAFF. CDR3 nucleotide sequence: TGCGCCAGCAGCTTGGATGGGCGGAACACTGAAGCTTTCTTT. The whole variable domain, remainder taken from reference TRBV5-1 and TRBJ1-1, is KAGVTQTPRYLIKTRGQQVTLSCSPISGHRSVSWYQQTPGQGLQFLFEYFSETQRNKGNFPGRFSGRQFSNSRSEMNVSTLELGDSALYLCASSLDGRNTEAFFGQGTRLTVV.

This clone was recorded many times. DNA for the CDR3: TGCGCCAGCGGGGAGGATGAGCAGTTCTTC. Translating gives CASGEDEQFF. This chain joins TRBV5-1 and TRBJ2-1, with D perhaps matching TRBD2 (6 bases). Germline V CDR1 and CDR2: SGHRS, YFSETQ. The V gene lost 7 bases and the J gene lost 8 bases, with 7 bases spanning the gap. The CDR3 has 10 amino acids.

This clone was counted between two and nine times. This chain connects TRBV11-3 to TRBJ2-7; 7 bases fit TRBD1. This CDR3 has 15 amino acids. The V gene's germline CDR1 is SGHNT and CDR2 YENEEA. J gave up 6 bases and V 1 base, and 9 bases lay outside the gene matches. For the CDR3, the DNA is TGTGCCAGCAGCTTAGCCCCGGGACCAGGGGGCGAGCAGTACTTC. Its protein is CASSLAPGPGGEQYF.

The rearrangement uses TRBV28 and TRBJ2-3; weak D call: TRBD2 (6 bases). Germline assignment: CDR1 MDHEN and CDR2 SYDVKM. V gave up 7 bases and J gave up 6 bases, with 23 bases separating them. The CDR3 has 16 residues. The CDR3, as DNA: TGTGCCAGCACCCGCCCGGGACTTATACCTCTCGATACGCAGTATTTT. Residues: CASTRPGLIPLDTQYF.

The rearrangement uses TRBV2 and TRBJ1-4; tentative D call: TRBD1 (5 bases). CDR3 length: 16 residues. With 2 bases removed from V and 8 bases from J, the gap between germline ends came to 18 bases. Germline V gives CDR1 SNHLY, CDR2 FYNNEI. In nucleotides, the CDR3 is TGTGCCAGCAGTGAATCGGGGGGACCTACATACGAAAAACTGTTTTTT. Protein: CASSESGGPTYEKLFF. Combining the CDR3 with reference TRBV2 and TRBJ1-4 gives the whole variable domain EPEVTQTPSHQVTQMGQEVILRCVPISNHLYFYWYRQILGQKVEFLVSFYNNEISEKSEIFDDQFSVERPDGSNFTLKIRSTKLEDSAMYFCASSESGGPTYEKLFFGSGTQLSVL.

The chain combines TRBV19 with TRBJ2-5; 8 nucleotides line up with TRBD2. V shed 5 bases and J 4 bases; nucleotides not matched to a gene: 9. The CDR3 runs 15 residues. Germline V gives CDR1 LNHDA, CDR2 SQIVND (reference sequence). The CDR3 here is CASSPYTTSVETQYF. The CDR3 region has the DNA TGTGCCAGTAGTCCCTATACGACTAGCGTAGAGACCCAGTACTTC.

The rearrangement joins TRBV11-3 to TRBJ1-1; D is undetermined. V lost 2 bases to trimming and J lost 2 bases, with 9 bases between them. The CDR3 extends over 14 amino acids. CDR1 and CDR2 (germline): SGHNT, YENEEA. The CDR3 DNA reads TGTGCCAGCAGCTTAAGCGGGATAAACACTGAAGCTTTCTTT. Its protein is CASSLSGINTEAFF.

The table lists this clone with a few counts. The chain is built from TRBV19 and TRBJ1-6, with TRBD1 as a possible D gene (6 bases). Germline-derived CDR1 and CDR2 are LNHDA and SQIVND (reference sequence). Trimming removed 6 bases at V and 5 bases at J, with 14 bases between. CDR3 size: 15 residues. CDR3 sequence reads: CASSPTGEDNSPLHF. The CDR3 DNA reads as TGTGCCAGTAGCCCGACAGGAGAAGATAATTCACCCCTCCACTTT.

This CDR3 is CSGQGPTGANVLTF. The CDR3 nucleotides read TGTTCCGGGCAGGGGCCTACTGGGGCCAACGTCCTGACTTTC. The chain recombines TRBV7-9 with TRBJ2-6, with TRBD1 as a possible D gene (6 bases). Per the germline V gene, CDR1 is SEHNR and CDR2 is FQNEAQ (reference sequence). The CDR3 length is 14 residues. Full variable domain (missing parts from reference TRBV7-9 and TRBJ2-6): DTGVSQNPRHKITKRGQNVTFRCDPISEHNRLYWYRQTLGQGPEFLTYFQNEAQLEKSRLLSDRFSAERPKGSFSTLEIQRTEQGDSAMYLCSGQGPTGANVLTFGAGSRLTVL.

This clone appeared a single time. This chain joins TRBV7-9 and TRBJ2-3; 9 bases match TRBD1. This CDR3 is 15 amino acids long. Germline V gene lookup returns CDR1 SEHNR and CDR2 FQNEAQ (reference sequence). With 6 bases clipped from V and 0 bases from J, the junction kept 4 bases outside the gene matches. CDR3 sequence: CASSIGQGSTDTQYF. The CDR3 DNA follows: TGTGCCAGCAGTATAGGACAGGGGAGCACAGATACGCAGTATTTT.

This clone occurred a few times. J is TRBJ2-3 and V is TRBV19; 10 bases align to TRBD1. With V trimmed by 5 bases and J by 2 bases, 4 bases remained unmatched. CDR3 length equals 15 residues. CDR1 LNHDA and CDR2 SQIVND come from the germline V gene (reference sequence). CDR3 amino acids: CASSSTGGHTDTQYF. As DNA, the CDR3 is TGTGCCAGTAGTTCGACAGGGGGCCACACAGATACGCAGTATTTT.

Here the CDR3 reads CASNNPGTREETQYF. The CDR3 coding sequence is TGTGCCAGCAACAACCCCGGGACTAGGGAAGAGACCCAGTACTTC. The chain is built from TRBV7-6 and TRBJ2-5, with 8 bases fitting TRBD2. The germline V gene has CDR1 SGHVS and CDR2 FNYEAQ. After removal of 7 bases from V and 3 bases from J, the junction contained 10 bases not matched to a gene. The CDR3 totals 15 residues.

V usage is TRBV4-1 and J usage is TRBJ2-7; D possibly corresponds to TRBD2 (6 bases). V shed 8 bases and J shed 5 bases, with 22 bases lying between them. The CDR3 consists of 15 residues. Germline V gene lookup returns CDR1 MGHRA and CDR2 YSYEKL. This CDR3 is CASRSPGRGQDEQYF. CDR3 nucleotides: TGCGCCAGCCGGTCCCCCGGGAGAGGGCAAGACGAGCAGTACTTC.

V gene TRBV7-2 combines with J gene TRBJ2-3; D ambiguous. V was clipped by 5 bases and J by 4 bases, with 16 bases between them. Germline lookup yields CDR1 SGHTA and CDR2 FQGNSA. The length of the CDR3 is 15 residues. The CDR3 bases are TGTGCCAGCAGCCGCTCATCGGGTGAGGCAGATACGCAGTATTTT. This codes for CASSRSSGEADTQYF.

This clone has more than one count but fewer than ten. The chain links TRBV6-1 to TRBJ1-1; 7 bases are a match to TRBD1. The CDR3 runs to 15 residues. Trimming at V came to 4 bases and at J to 0 bases, leaving 5 bases not matched to a gene. The germline CDR1 and CDR2 sequences are MNHNS and SASEGT. The CDR3 DNA sequence: TGTGCCAGCAGTGGACAGGGTGGCATGAACACTGAAGCTTTCTTT. This encodes CASSGQGGMNTEAFF.

The chain employs TRBV9 and TRBJ2-7, with 9 positions matching TRBD1. The CDR3 runs 16 residues. Looked up from germline, CDR1 is SGDLS and CDR2 is YYNGEE. V was pared by 0 bases and J by 2 bases, with 6 bases of the junction left unmatched. CDR3 residues: CASSVGDRGVPYEQYF. In DNA, the CDR3 is TGTGCCAGCAGCGTAGGTGACAGGGGGGTTCCCTACGAGCAGTACTTC.

This rearrangement joins TRBV30 to TRBJ2-1, with 11 positions matching TRBD2. V gave up 3 bases and J gave up 0 bases; unmatched junction bases: 1. Germline loops: CDR1 GTSNPN, CDR2 SVGIG (reference sequence). The CDR3 loop spans 15 amino acids. The chain's CDR3 is CAWRTSGISYNEQFF. CDR3 in DNA: TGTGCCTGGAGGACTAGCGGGATCTCCTACAATGAGCAGTTCTTC.

This clone was seen a single time. The genes are TRBV28 and TRBJ2-6; D perhaps matches TRBD2 (5 bases). In germline, CDR1 is MDHEN, CDR2 SYDVKM. With 6 bases removed from V and 3 bases from J, the gap between germline ends came to 18 bases. This CDR3 has 17 residues. DNA of the CDR3: TGTGCCAGCAGGACTACGTGGGCGCGGCTTGGGGCCAACGTCCTGACTTTC. Translated, it gives CASRTTWARLGANVLTF.

This chain links TRBV9 with TRBJ1-2; D is unresolved. CDR1 is SGDLS, CDR2 YYNGEE, per germline. CDR3 size: 16 residues. Trimming stripped 3 bases from V and 4 bases from J, with 19 bases between. The CDR3 nucleotides are TGTGCCAGCAGCGCCCGGGGTTGGGTGCTTGTCTATGGCTACACCTTC. As protein: CASSARGWVLVYGYTF.

The chain links TRBV2 to TRBJ1-4; 9 nucleotides align to TRBD1. Germline trimming cut 7 bases from V and 2 bases from J; bases unmatched to any gene: 2. The germline CDR1 and CDR2 sequences are SNHLY and FYNNEI. The CDR3 covers 14 residues. The CDR3 region is CASIGTGTNEKLFF. In nucleotides, the CDR3 is TGTGCCAGCATCGGGACAGGGACTAATGAAAAACTGTTTTTT.

This clone was detected only a few times. The chain is built from TRBV11-3 and TRBJ2-3, with unresolved D. The CDR3 has 13 residues. V lost 0 bases and J lost 6, with 7 bases in between. Germline lookup yields CDR1 SGHNT and CDR2 YENEEA. The CDR3 reads CASSLDLGDTQYF. The CDR3 nucleotides are TGTGCCAGCAGCTTAGATCTCGGGGATACGCAGTATTTT.

This clone was counted a few times. The V gene is TRBV2, the J gene TRBJ2-7; TRBD1 agrees at 9 bases. CDR3 length equals 15 residues. Germline loops: CDR1 SNHLY, CDR2 FYNNEI. Trimming took 6 bases from V and 1 from J; bases not matched to a gene: 7. The CDR3 DNA follows: TGTGCCAGCAGCGGACAGGGGTTTTCGTCCTACGAGCAGTACTTC. Its protein is CASSGQGFSSYEQYF.

The CDR3 coding sequence is TGTGCCAGCAGTTTATCGGGGCATTTCAATGAGCAGTTCTTC. It is translated as CASSLSGHFNEQFF. The rearrangement uses TRBV27 and TRBJ2-1; D may be TRBD1 (5 bases). This CDR3 has 14 amino acids. V lost 0 bases, J lost 6 bases, and 9 bases lay in between. Germline V gene sequence: CDR1 MNHEY, CDR2 SMNVEV (reference sequence).

In its sample, this clone was seen once. The chain links TRBV4-1 to TRBJ2-7, with a tentative D call TRBD2 (6 bases). The V end lost 0 bases, the J end lost 7 bases, and 22 bases lay between the germline ends. The CDR3 contains 17 residues. Germline V gene lookup returns CDR1 MGHRA and CDR2 YSYEKL. CDR3 sequence (DNA): TGCGCCAGCAGCCAAGAAAAGGTAGCGGAGGTTCTGGGGGAGCAGTACTTC. As protein: CASSQEKVAEVLGEQYF.